A selection of T cell receptor beta chains follows, all from one sample in a study of T cells expressing NK-cell markers. TCRdb re-called the 5' RACE reads, yielding one record per CDR3 amino acid sequence without DNA. In all, the sample yields about 550,000 distinct CDR3 sequences. Sequenced sample: blood T cells: a sorted CD56 or NKG2C T cell subset, CD4+ or CD8+ T cells, or bulk PBMC T cells (not recorded which). The receptors shown here come from a man younger than 35 in good health. The CDR3 runs from the conserved cysteine through the conserved F or W.

v_call: TRBV12-3/TRBV12-4
j_call: TRBJ1-2
cdr3_aa: CASSPVGGMSYTF

v_call: TRBV29-1
j_call: TRBJ2-2
cdr3_aa: CSVFGTGEGRWSTGELFF

v_call: TRBV20-1
j_call: TRBJ1-2
cdr3_aa: CSARDLRGTYGYTF

v_call: TRBV2
j_call: TRBJ1-2
cdr3_aa: CASSAQLRFYGYTF

v_call: TRBV24-1
j_call: TRBJ2-1
cdr3_aa: CATSDPGTGGSGSYNEQFF

v_call: TRBV7-6
j_call: TRBJ2-7
cdr3_aa: CASSSSSLGGGAYEQYF

v_call: TRBV9
j_call: TRBJ1-1
cdr3_aa: CASSVSGAAAFF

v_call: TRBV4-1
j_call: TRBJ2-7
cdr3_aa: CASSQDRGLSYEQYF

v_call: TRBV6-1
j_call: TRBJ2-5
cdr3_aa: CASNGQGFIETQYF

v_call: TRBV27
j_call: TRBJ2-7
cdr3_aa: CASSGNRATYEQYF

v_call: TRBV12-3/TRBV12-4
j_call: TRBJ2-2
cdr3_aa: CASRGPAPTGELFF

v_call: TRBV4-1
j_call: TRBJ2-1
cdr3_aa: CASSQDGRAGGVGEQFF

v_call: TRBV7-6
j_call: TRBJ2-3
cdr3_aa: CASSHGRGRQDTQYF

v_call: TRBV7-3
j_call: TRBJ2-1
cdr3_aa: CASSLRQWGNEQFF

v_call: TRBV27
j_call: TRBJ1-1
cdr3_aa: CASRLGGGTEAFF

v_call: TRBV7-9
j_call: TRBJ1-1
cdr3_aa: CASSLTAENTEAFF

v_call: TRBV29-1
j_call: TRBJ2-1
cdr3_aa: CSVGRRLAEYNEQFF

v_call: TRBV10-3
j_call: TRBJ2-7
cdr3_aa: CAISESTRETGQYF

v_call: TRBV10-3
j_call: TRBJ2-1
cdr3_aa: CAISESVGHQEQFF

v_call: TRBV4-3
j_call: TRBJ2-1
cdr3_aa: CASSQDLVSGNEQFF

v_call: TRBV7-9
j_call: TRBJ2-5
cdr3_aa: CASSWGTVIGETQYF

v_call: TRBV4-1
j_call: TRBJ2-1
cdr3_aa: CASSQVTVNEQFF

v_call: TRBV20-1
j_call: TRBJ2-7
cdr3_aa: CSARNTGSYEQYF

v_call: TRBV6-5
j_call: TRBJ2-5
cdr3_aa: CASSRLAGNQETQYF

v_call: TRBV6-2/TRBV6-3
j_call: TRBJ2-3
cdr3_aa: CASSYSGLAGRDTQYF

v_call: TRBV5-1
j_call: TRBJ2-5
cdr3_aa: CASSTRQTSAETQYF

v_call: TRBV12-3/TRBV12-4
j_call: TRBJ2-7
cdr3_aa: CASSPKQGDPYEQYF

v_call: TRBV7-2
j_call: TRBJ1-4
cdr3_aa: CASSLTGAYEKLFF

v_call: TRBV14
j_call: TRBJ2-5
cdr3_aa: CASSQDRFVGETQYF

v_call: TRBV7-2
j_call: TRBJ1-6
cdr3_aa: CASLMSPQNSPLHF

v_call: TRBV11-2
j_call: TRBJ1-1
cdr3_aa: CASSLEGDREEAFF

v_call: TRBV5-1
j_call: TRBJ2-2
cdr3_aa: CASSLAPDRPNTGELFF

v_call: TRBV29-1
j_call: TRBJ2-7
cdr3_aa: CSIARGGEYEQYF

v_call: TRBV29-1
j_call: TRBJ2-2
cdr3_aa: CSVEGGSSLSNTGELFF

v_call: TRBV6-1
j_call: TRBJ2-1
cdr3_aa: CASRQLAGVNEQFF

v_call: TRBV3-1
j_call: TRBJ2-4
cdr3_aa: CAAQGRDIQYF

v_call: TRBV7-2
j_call: TRBJ2-1
cdr3_aa: CASSPLAPWDGNEQFF

v_call: TRBV10-2
j_call: TRBJ1-1
cdr3_aa: CASLPTGRNIPEAFF

v_call: TRBV29-1
j_call: TRBJ2-3
cdr3_aa: CSGAEMTDTQYF

v_call: TRBV11-2
j_call: TRBJ2-3
cdr3_aa: CASSFMVAGQPSTDTQYF

v_call: TRBV24-1
j_call: TRBJ1-5
cdr3_aa: CATSDLMLLHEGNQPQHF